These 15 T cell receptor beta chains were sequenced from one sample in a study of T cell responses to AZD1222 COVID-19 vaccine. Repertoires were generated with immunoSEQ multiplex PCR, while TCRdb's copy carries only in-frame clones and drops some. The repertoire consists of approximately 130,000 clones, with about 90% occurring once and the leading ten covering 1.1%. This specimen consisted of peripheral blood, obtained on day 0 of AZD1222 vaccination. These receptor sequences come from an adult in good health.

V is TRBV9 and J is TRBJ1-2, with D possibly matching TRBD1 (6 bases). The CDR3 has 16 residues. The germline CDR1 and CDR2 sequences are SGDLS and YYNGEE. V was trimmed by 3 bases and J by 5 bases, leaving 20 bases between them. The CDR3 reads CASSAFLGGHRYGYTF. The CDR3 bases are TGTGCCAGCAGCGCGTTTCTGGGGGGGCATAGGTATGGCTACACCTTC.

The chain uses TRBV3-1 (or the pseudogene TRBV3-2) and TRBJ2-2, with D possibly being TRBD1 (5 bases). Germline V gene lookup returns CDR1 LGHDT and CDR2 YNNKEL (reference sequence). This CDR3 has 16 amino acids. In DNA, the CDR3 is TGTGCTGCGTCGTCCGAATGGACAACGAACACCGGGGAGCTGTTTTTT. This gives the protein CAASSEWTTNTGELFF.

The chain links TRBV10-3 to TRBJ2-1; D possibly uses TRBD1 or TRBD2 (5 bases each). The CDR3 has 18 residues. Germline CDR1 is ENHRY and CDR2 is SYGVKD. Trimming took 3 bases from V and 1 from J, leaving 19 bases between them. CDR3 in amino acids: CAISDKGSSSGSYNEQFF. The DNA of the CDR3 is TGTGCCATCAGTGATAAGGGGAGCTCTTCAGGATCCTACAATGAGCAGTTCTTC.

The V call is TRBV5-1, the J call TRBJ2-7; perhaps TRBD2 as D (6 bases). The germline CDR1 and CDR2 sequences are SGHRS and YFSETQ. The CDR3 has 15 amino acids. V was pared by 4 bases and J by 8 bases, with 22 bases between. The CDR3 region is CASSLLGGGAWQQYF. The DNA of the CDR3 is TGCGCCAGCAGCCTGCTGGGGGGAGGTGCCTGGCAGCAGTACTTC.

The J gene is TRBJ1-6, the V gene TRBV5-1, with 10 bases lining up with TRBD1. This CDR3 comprises 15 residues. CDR1 and CDR2 from the germline V gene are SGHRS and YFSETQ. Germline trimming cut 5 bases from V and 10 bases from J; bases unmatched to any gene: 9. The DNA for the CDR3 is TGCGCCAGCAGTTACGGGACAGGGGAAAAATCACCCCTCCACTTT. As protein: CASSYGTGEKSPLHF.

This chain joins TRBV7-9 and TRBJ2-1, with a tentative D call TRBD1 (6 bases). V lost 1 base to trimming and J lost 4 bases, with 11 bases between them. This CDR3 comprises 15 residues. Germline V CDR1 and CDR2: SEHNR, FQNEAQ (reference sequence). CDR3 residues: CASSLGGQFYNEQFF. The CDR3 DNA reads as TGTGCCAGCAGCTTAGGTGGACAGTTTTACAATGAGCAGTTCTTC.

The rearrangement joins TRBV3-1 (or the pseudogene TRBV3-2) to TRBJ1-3; D gene uncertain. The V end lost 2 bases, the J end lost 4 bases, and 9 bases lay between the germline ends. The V gene's germline CDR1 is LGHDT and CDR2 YNNKEL (reference sequence). The CDR3 runs to 14 residues. The CDR3 spells CASSQREQGNTIYF. Written as DNA, the CDR3 is TGTGCCAGCAGCCAAAGAGAACAGGGAAACACCATATATTTT.

The CDR3 bases are TGTGCCACCAGTGATCCACCGGGACAGGGGGTATCTACCCACGAGCAGTACTTC. It translates to CATSDPPGQGVSTHEQYF. V is TRBV24-1 and J is TRBJ2-7; the match to TRBD1 covers 11 bases. Per germline, CDR1 KGHDR and CDR2 SFDVKD. The CDR3 runs 18 residues. After removal of 3 bases from V and 5 bases from J, the junction contained 14 bases not matched to a gene.

This chain uses TRBV29-1 with TRBJ2-5, with 11 bases matching TRBD1. The junction had 16 bases not matched to a gene; V was cut back by 0 bases and J by 7 bases. This CDR3 spans 18 amino acids. Germline loops: CDR1 SQVTM, CDR2 ANQGSEA. CDR3 DNA: TGCAGCGTTGAAGATCTGCTAGGGGACAGGGGGTACTTCGGGACCCAGTACTTC. This encodes CSVEDLLGDRGYFGTQYF.

The rearrangement links TRBV2 to TRBJ1-1; possible D gene TRBD1, 5 bases. With 6 bases removed from V and 1 base from J, the gap between germline ends came to 9 bases. The CDR3 spans 13 residues. CDR1 is SNHLY and CDR2 is FYNNEI in the germline V gene. The CDR3 loop is CASSMTENTEAFF. As DNA, the CDR3 is TGTGCCAGCAGCATGACAGAGAACACTGAAGCTTTCTTT.

This chain uses TRBV28 with TRBJ1-5; a weak D match, TRBD1 (5 bases). CDR3 length: 15 residues. Germline assignment: CDR1 MDHEN and CDR2 SYDVKM. With 6 bases removed from V and 4 bases from J, the gap between germline ends came to 16 bases. CDR3 nucleotides: TGTGCCAGCAGCCTGGGGCCGCTTGGGAATCAGCCCCAGCATTTT. Protein: CASSLGPLGNQPQHF. The full variable domain, rest sourced from reference TRBV28 and TRBJ1-5, is DVKVTQSSRYLVKRTGEKVFLECVQDMDHENMFWYRQDPGLGLRLIYFSYDVKMKEKGDIPEGYSVSREKKERFSLILESASTNQTSMYLCASSLGPLGNQPQHFGDGTRLSIL.

The chain is built from TRBV10-3 and TRBJ1-1; 7 bases line up with TRBD1. Germline lookup yields CDR1 ENHRY and CDR2 SYGVKD. V lost 5 bases, J lost 3 bases, and 3 bases stayed unmatched. This CDR3 region has 13 residues. The CDR3 is CAISLTGDTEAFF. CDR3 bases: TGTGCCATCAGTTTAACAGGGGACACTGAAGCTTTCTTT.

The V call is TRBV19, the J call TRBJ1-2; 8 nucleotides match TRBD1. The ends lost 2 bases at V and 8 bases at J; junction bases unmatched: 10. Per germline, CDR1 LNHDA and CDR2 SQIVND (reference sequence). The CDR3 consists of 15 residues. The CDR3 DNA follows: TGTGCCAGTAGTATACCAAACAGGGGGGCTGGCGGCTACACCTTC. This codes for CASSIPNRGAGGYTF.

J is TRBJ1-5 and V is TRBV6-2 or TRBV6-3; D is undetermined. This CDR3 is 14 amino acids long. Germline loops: CDR1 MNHEY, CDR2 SVGEGT. V was trimmed by 6 bases and J by 3 bases, leaving 12 bases between them. The CDR3 region has the DNA TGTGCCAGCAGCTTCTGGACGGCCAATCAGCCCCAGCATTTT. Translating gives CASSFWTANQPQHF.

The chain joins TRBV7-8 to TRBJ1-5; D is unresolved. V was shortened by 1 base and J by 3 bases, with 7 bases between the two germline ends. Germline lookup yields CDR1 SGHVS and CDR2 FQNEAQ. CDR3 length: 14 amino acids. The CDR3 region has the DNA TGTGCCAGCAGCTTAGGCAGTCTCAATCAGCCCCAGCATTTT. It translates to CASSLGSLNQPQHF.